Shown below are 3 T cell receptor beta chains from a single sample sequenced in a study of response to subunit inactivated influenza vaccine. One entry per CDR3 protein results from TCRdb running MiXCR on the RT-PCR reads. The data hold hundreds of thousands of distinct CDR3 sequences, with approximately 12% observed a single time. Sequences were derived from PBMCs from blood, sampled on the day of vaccination. The source is a man aged 50 or older who received an inactivated influenza vaccine.

The CDR3 coding sequence is TGTGCCAGCAGTGAGATGGGGGGCAGTGAGCAGTTCTTC. It encodes CASSEMGGSEQFF. This chain uses TRBV2 with TRBJ2-1; D possibly uses TRBD1 or TRBD2 (6 bases each). Germline values: CDR1 SNHLY, CDR2 FYNNEI. The CDR3 length is 13 residues. Trimming took off 3 bases at V and 9 bases at J, with 12 bases between the two ends.

At least ten counts were recorded for this clonotype. CDR3 protein: CASSVGQYNEQFF. CDR3 nucleotide sequence: TGTGCCAGCAGTGTAGGACAGTACAATGAGCAGTTCTTC. The rearrangement joins TRBV12-3 or TRBV12-4 to TRBJ2-1, with D possibly being TRBD1 (6 bases). V shed 5 bases and J shed 4 bases, with 9 bases lying between them. The CDR3 is 13 residues long.

The V gene is TRBV6-1, the J gene TRBJ2-7; TRBD1 matches at 7 bases. This CDR3 is 15 amino acids long. Germline V CDR1 and CDR2: MNHNS, SASEGT. The V and J ends lost 6 bases and 2 bases, in that order; junction bases with no gene match: 10. The CDR3 DNA sequence: TGTGCCAGCAGCCGGACCGGGACAGTTGCCTACGAGCAGTACTTC. Translated: CASSRTGTVAYEQYF.